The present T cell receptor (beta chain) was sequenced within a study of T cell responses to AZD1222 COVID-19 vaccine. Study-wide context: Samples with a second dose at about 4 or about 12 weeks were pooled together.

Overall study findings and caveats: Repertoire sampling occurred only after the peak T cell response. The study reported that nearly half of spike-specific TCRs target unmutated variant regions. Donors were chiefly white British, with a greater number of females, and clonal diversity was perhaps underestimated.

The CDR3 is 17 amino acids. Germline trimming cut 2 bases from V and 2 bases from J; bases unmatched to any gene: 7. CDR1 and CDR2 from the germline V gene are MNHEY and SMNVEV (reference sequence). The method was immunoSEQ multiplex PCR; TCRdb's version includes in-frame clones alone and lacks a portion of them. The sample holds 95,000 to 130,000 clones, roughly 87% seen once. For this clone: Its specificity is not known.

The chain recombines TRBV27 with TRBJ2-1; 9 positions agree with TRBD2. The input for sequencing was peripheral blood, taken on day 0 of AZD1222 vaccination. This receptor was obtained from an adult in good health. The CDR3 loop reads CASSLRASGVTYNEQFF. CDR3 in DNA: TGTGCCAGCAGTTTAAGGGCTAGCGGGGTGACCTACAATGAGCAGTTCTTC.